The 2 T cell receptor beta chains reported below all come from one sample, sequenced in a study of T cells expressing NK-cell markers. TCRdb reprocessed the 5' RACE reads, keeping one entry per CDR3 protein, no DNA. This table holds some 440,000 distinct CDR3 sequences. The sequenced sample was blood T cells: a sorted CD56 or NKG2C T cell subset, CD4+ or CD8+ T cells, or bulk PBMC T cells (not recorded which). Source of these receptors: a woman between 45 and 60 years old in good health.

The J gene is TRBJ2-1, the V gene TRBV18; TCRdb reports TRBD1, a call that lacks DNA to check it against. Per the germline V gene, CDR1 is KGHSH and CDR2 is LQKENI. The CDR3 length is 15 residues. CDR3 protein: CASSPMQRGYNEQFF. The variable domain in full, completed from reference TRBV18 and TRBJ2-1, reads NAGVMQNPRHLVRRRGQEARLRCSPMKGHSHVYWYRQLPEEGLKFMVYLQKENIIDESGMPKERFSAEFPKEGPSILRIQQVVRGDSAAYFCASSPMQRGYNEQFFGPGTRLTVL.

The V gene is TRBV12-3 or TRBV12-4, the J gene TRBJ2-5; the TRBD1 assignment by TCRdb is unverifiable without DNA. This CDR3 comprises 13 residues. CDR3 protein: CASRPTGPETQYF.